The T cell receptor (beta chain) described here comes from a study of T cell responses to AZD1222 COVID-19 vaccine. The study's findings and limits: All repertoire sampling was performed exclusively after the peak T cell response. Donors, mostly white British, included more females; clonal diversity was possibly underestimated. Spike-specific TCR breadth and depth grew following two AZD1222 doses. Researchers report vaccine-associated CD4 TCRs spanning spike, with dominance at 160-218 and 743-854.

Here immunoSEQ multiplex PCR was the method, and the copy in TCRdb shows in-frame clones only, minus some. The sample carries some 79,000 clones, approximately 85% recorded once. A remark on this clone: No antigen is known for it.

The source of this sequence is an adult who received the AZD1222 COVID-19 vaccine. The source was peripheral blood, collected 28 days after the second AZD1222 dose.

CDR3 DNA sequence: TGTGCCAGTAGTTGGGGGAGCAATCAGCCCCAGCATTTT. Its protein product is CASSWGSNQPQHF. The rearrangement uses TRBV19 and TRBJ1-5; a possible D gene is TRBD1 (5 bases). The CDR3 totals 13 residues. V lost 5 bases to trimming and J lost 1 base, with 6 bases between them. The V gene's germline CDR1 is LNHDA and CDR2 SQIVND (reference sequence).